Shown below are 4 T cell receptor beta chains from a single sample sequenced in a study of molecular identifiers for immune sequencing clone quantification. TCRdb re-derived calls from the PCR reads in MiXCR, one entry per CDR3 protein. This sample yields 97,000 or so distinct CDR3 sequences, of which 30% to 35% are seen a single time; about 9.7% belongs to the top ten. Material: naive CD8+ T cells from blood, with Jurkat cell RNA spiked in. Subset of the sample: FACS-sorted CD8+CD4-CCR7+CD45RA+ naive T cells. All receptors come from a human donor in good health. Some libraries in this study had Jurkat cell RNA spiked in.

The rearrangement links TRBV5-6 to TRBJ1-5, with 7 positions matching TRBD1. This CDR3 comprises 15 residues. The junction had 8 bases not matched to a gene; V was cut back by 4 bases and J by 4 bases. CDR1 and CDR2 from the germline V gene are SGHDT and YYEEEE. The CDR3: CASSPGPGGNQPQHF. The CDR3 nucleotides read TGTGCCAGCAGCCCAGGCCCAGGGGGAAATCAGCCCCAGCATTTT.

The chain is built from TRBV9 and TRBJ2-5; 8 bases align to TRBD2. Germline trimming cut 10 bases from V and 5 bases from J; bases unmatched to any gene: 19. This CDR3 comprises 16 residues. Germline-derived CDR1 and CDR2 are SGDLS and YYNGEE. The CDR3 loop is CACGQGSGGRRETQYF. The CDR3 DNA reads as TGTGCCTGCGGCCAGGGGAGTGGCGGGAGGCGGGAGACCCAGTACTTC.

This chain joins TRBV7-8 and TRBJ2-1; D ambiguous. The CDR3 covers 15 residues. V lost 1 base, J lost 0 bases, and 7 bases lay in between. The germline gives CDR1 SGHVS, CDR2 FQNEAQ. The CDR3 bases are TGTGCCAGCAGCTTAGTTGAGCCCTCCTACAATGAGCAGTTCTTC. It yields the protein CASSLVEPSYNEQFF. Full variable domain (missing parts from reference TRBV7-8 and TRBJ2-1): GAGVSQSPRYKVAKRGQDVALRCDPISGHVSLFWYQQALGQGPEFLTYFQNEAQLDKSGLPSDRFFAERPEGSVSTLKIQRTQQEDSAVYLCASSLVEPSYNEQFFGPGTRLTVL.

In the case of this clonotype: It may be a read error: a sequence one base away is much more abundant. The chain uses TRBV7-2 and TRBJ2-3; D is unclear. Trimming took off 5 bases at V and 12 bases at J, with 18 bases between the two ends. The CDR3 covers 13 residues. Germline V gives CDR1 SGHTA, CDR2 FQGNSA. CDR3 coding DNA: TGTGCCAGCAGCCCACCCCCCCATCCCTTCCAGTATTTT. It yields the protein CASSPPPHPFQYF. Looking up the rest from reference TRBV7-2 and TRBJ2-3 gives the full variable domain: GAGVSQSPSNKVTEKGKDVELRCDPISGHTALYWYRQSLGQGLEFLIYFQGNSAPDKSGLPSDRFSAERTGGSVSTLTIQRTQQEDSAVYLCASSPPPHPFQYFGPGTRLTVL.